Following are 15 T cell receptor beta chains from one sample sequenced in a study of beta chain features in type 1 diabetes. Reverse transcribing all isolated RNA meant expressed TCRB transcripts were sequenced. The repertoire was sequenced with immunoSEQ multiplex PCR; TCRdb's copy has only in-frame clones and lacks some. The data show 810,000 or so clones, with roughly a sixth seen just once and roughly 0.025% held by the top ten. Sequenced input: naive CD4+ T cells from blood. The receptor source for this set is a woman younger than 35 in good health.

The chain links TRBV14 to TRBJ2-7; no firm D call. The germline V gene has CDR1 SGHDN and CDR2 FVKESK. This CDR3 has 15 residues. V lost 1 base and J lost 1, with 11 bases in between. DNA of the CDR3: TGTGCCAGCAGCCAAGGGCAGCCTTCTTCCTACGAGCAGTACTTC. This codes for CASSQGQPSSYEQYF.

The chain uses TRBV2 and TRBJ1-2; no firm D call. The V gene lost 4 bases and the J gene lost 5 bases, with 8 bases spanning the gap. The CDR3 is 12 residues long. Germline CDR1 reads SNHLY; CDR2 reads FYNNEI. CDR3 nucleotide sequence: TGTGCCAGCAGTGTTGAGGGATATGGCTACACCTTC. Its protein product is CASSVEGYGYTF.

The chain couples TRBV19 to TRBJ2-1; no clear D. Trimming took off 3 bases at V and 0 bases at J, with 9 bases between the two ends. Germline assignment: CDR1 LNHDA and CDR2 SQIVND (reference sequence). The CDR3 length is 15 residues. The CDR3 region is CASSIVQSSYNEQFF. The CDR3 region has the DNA TGTGCCAGTAGTATTGTGCAGAGCTCCTACAATGAGCAGTTCTTC.

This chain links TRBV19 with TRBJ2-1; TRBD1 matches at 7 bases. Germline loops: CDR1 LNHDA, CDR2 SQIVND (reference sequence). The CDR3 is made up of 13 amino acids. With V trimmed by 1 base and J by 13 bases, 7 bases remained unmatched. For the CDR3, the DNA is TGTGCCAGTAGTATAGGACGGGACAGTGGACAGTTCTTC. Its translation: CASSIGRDSGQFF.

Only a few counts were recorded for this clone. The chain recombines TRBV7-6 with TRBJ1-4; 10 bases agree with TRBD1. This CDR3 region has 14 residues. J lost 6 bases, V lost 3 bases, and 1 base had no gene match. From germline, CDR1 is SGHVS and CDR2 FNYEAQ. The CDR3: CASSFGTGDEKLFF. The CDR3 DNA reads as TGTGCCAGCAGCTTTGGGACAGGGGATGAAAAACTGTTTTTT. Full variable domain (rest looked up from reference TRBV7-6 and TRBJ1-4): GAGVSQSPRYKVTKRGQDVALRCDPISGHVSLYWYRQALGQGPEFLTYFNYEAQQDKSGLPNDRFSAERPEGSISTLTIQRTEQRDSAMYRCASSFGTGDEKLFFGSGTQLSVL.

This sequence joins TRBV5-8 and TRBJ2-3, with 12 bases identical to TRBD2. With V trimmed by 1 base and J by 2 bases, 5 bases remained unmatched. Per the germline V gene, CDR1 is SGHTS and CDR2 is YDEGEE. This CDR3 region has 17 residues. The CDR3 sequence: CASSLRLAGVYTDTQYF. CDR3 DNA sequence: TGTGCCAGCAGCTTGCGACTAGCGGGAGTGTACACAGATACGCAGTATTTT.

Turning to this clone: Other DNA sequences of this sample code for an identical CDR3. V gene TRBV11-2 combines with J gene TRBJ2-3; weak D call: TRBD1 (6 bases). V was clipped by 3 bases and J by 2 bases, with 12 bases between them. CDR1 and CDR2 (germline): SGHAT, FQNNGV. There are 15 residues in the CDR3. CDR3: CASSLGTGFTDTQYF. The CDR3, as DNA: TGTGCCAGCAGCTTGGGTACAGGGTTCACAGATACGCAGTATTTT.

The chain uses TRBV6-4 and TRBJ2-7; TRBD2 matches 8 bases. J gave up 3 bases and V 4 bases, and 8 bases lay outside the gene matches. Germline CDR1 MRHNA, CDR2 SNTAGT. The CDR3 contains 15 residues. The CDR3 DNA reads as TGTGCCAGCAGTGTTGAGGCGGGAGGCATCTACGAGCAGTACTTC. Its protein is CASSVEAGGIYEQYF.

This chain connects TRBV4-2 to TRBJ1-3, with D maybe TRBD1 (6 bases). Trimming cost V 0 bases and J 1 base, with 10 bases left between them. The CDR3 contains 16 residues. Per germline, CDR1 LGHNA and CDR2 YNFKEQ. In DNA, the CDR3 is TGTGCCAGCAGCCAAGATTGGCAGGGGTCTGGAAACACCATATATTTT. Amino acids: CASSQDWQGSGNTIYF.

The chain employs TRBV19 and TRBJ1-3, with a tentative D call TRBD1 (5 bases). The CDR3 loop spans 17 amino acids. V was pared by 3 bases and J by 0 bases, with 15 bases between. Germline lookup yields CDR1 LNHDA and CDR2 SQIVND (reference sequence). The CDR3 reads CASSISRDRSSGNTIYF. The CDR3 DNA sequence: TGTGCCAGTAGTATCTCCCGGGACCGGAGCTCTGGAAACACCATATATTTT.

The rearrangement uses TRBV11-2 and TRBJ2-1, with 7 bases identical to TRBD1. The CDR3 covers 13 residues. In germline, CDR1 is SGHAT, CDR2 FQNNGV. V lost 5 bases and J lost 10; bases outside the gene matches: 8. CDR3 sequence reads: CASSPAGDREQFF. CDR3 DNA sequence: TGTGCCAGCAGCCCAGCCGGGGACAGAGAGCAGTTCTTC. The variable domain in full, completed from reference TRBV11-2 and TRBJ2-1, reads EAGVAQSPRYKIIEKRQSVAFWCNPISGHATLYWYQQILGQGPKLLIQFQNNGVVDDSQLPKDRFSAERLKGVDSTLKIQPAKLEDSAVYLCASSPAGDREQFFGPGTRLTVL.

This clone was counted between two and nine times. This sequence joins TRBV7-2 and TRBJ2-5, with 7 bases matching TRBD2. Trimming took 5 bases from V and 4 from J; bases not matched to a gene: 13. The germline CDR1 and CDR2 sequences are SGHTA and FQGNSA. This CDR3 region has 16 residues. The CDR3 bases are TGTGCCAGCAGCCAGGGTGTTGGCACTAGCGTAGAGACCCAGTACTTC. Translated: CASSQGVGTSVETQYF.

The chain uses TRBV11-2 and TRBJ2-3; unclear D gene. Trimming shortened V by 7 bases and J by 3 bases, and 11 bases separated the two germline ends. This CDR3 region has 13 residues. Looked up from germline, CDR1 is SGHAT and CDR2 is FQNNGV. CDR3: CASTSQRTDTQYF. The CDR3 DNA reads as TGTGCCAGCACCTCGCAAAGGACAGATACGCAGTATTTT.

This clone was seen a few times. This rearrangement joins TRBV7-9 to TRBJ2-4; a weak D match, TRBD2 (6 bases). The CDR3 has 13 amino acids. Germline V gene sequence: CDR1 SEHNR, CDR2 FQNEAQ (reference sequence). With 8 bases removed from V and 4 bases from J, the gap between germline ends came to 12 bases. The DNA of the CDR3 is TGTGCCAGCGCGGGGCAGGGAAAAAACATTCAGTACTTC. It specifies CASAGQGKNIQYF.

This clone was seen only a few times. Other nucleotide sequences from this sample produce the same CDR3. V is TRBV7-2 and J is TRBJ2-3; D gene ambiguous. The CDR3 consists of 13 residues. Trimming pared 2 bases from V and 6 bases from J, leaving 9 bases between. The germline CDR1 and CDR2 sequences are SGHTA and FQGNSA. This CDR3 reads CASSLSGADTQYF. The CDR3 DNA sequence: TGTGCCAGCAGCTTATCAGGTGCCGATACGCAGTATTTT.